This T cell receptor beta chain was documented in a study of cytomegalovirus exposure and HLA in healthy donors. Germline V CDR1 and CDR2: SGHRS, YFSETQ. This CDR3 has 14 residues. V was pared by 0 bases and J by 5 bases, with 5 bases of the junction left unmatched. Data came from immunoSEQ multiplex PCR; TCRdb stores just in-frame clones and leaves some out. The sample carries under 250,000 clones, approximately 87% recorded once. The sample taken for sequencing was PBMCs. The TCR comes from a man younger than 35 in good health and CMV-seronegative. The chain combines TRBV5-1 with TRBJ2-7; 7 positions agree with TRBD1. The CDR3 DNA reads TGCGCCAGCAGCTTGGGGCAGGGGGTTCACGAGCAGTACTTC. It is translated as CASSLGQGVHEQYF.